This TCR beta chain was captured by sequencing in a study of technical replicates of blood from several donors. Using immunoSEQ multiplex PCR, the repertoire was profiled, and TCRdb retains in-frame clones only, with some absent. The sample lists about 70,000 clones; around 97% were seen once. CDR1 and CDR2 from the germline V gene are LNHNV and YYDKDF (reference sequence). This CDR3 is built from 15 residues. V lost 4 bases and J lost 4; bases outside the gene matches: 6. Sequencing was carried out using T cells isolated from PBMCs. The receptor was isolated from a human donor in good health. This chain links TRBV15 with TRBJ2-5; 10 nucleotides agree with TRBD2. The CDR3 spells CATSKWTSGGETQYF. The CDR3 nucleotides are TGTGCCACCAGCAAATGGACTAGCGGTGGAGAGACCCAGTACTTC.